The clone carrying this T cell receptor beta chain has just a few counts. The antigen remains unidentified. The record originates from a study of T cell repertoires in cytomegalovirus infection. At the level of the study: The authors relied on CMV epitopes, both recently identified HLA-C-restricted and well-studied HLA-B-restricted.

Study-wide results and caveats: HLA-C-restricted TCR beta clonotypes specific for CMV led the ex vivo response.

TCRdb called the reads again in MiXCR, with one record for every CDR3 protein. This table has roughly 500,000 distinct CDR3 sequences, roughly 43% appearing once. V lost 3 bases and J 4 bases, leaving 21 bases between the germline ends. Germline V gives CDR1 SGHTA, CDR2 FQGNSA. The CDR3 covers 17 residues. The sequencing used cultured PBMCs, collected from culture after CMV antigen stimulation. The source of this sequence is a human donor in good health (CMV status not recorded). Some clones in this sample may be carry-over from other donors' samples. The rearrangement uses TRBV7-2 and TRBJ1-2; maybe TRBD1 (5 bases). The CDR3: CASSFLPFPRVIYGYTF. The CDR3 nucleotides are TGTGCCAGCAGCTTCCTCCCTTTCCCCAGGGTTATCTATGGCTACACCTTC.